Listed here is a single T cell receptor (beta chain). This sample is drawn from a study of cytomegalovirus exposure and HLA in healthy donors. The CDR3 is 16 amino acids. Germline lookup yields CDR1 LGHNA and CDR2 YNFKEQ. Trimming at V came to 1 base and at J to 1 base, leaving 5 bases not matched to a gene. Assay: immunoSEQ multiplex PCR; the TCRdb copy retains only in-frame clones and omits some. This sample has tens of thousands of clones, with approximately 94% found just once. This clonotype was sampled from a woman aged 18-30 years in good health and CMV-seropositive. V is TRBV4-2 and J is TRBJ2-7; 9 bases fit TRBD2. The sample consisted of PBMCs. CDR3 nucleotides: TGTGCCAGCAGCCAAGTGGGGACTAGCTCGTCCTACGAGCAGTACTTC. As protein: CASSQVGTSSSYEQYF.